The 13 T cell receptor beta chains listed next were all sequenced from one sample in a study of shared clonotypes between healthy human individuals. CD8 cells regarded as naive lacked CD45RO, were positively chosen for CCR7, and omitted terminally differentiated effector memory CD45RA+ cells. The assay was immunoSEQ multiplex PCR, and TCRdb's table has in-frame clones only and misses some. The profile shows roughly 2.1 million clones, around 93% of them singletons. What was sequenced was naive CD8+ T cells from PBMCs. These receptor sequences come from a man younger than 30 in good health. Some clones in this sample may be carry-over from other donors' samples.

The chain carries TRBV7-6 and TRBJ2-7, with 9 bases aligning to TRBD2. CDR3 length: 14 residues. V lost 7 bases to trimming and J lost 2 bases; unmatched junction nucleotides: 6. Germline values: CDR1 SGHVS, CDR2 FNYEAQ. The DNA of the CDR3 is TGTGCCAGCACCCCGGCGGGAGGGCCCTACGAGCAGTACTTC. The encoded protein is CASTPAGGPYEQYF. Full variable domain (remainder filled in from reference TRBV7-6 and TRBJ2-7): GAGVSQSPRYKVTKRGQDVALRCDPISGHVSLYWYRQALGQGPEFLTYFNYEAQQDKSGLPNDRFSAERPEGSISTLTIQRTEQRDSAMYRCASTPAGGPYEQYFGPGTRLTVT.

The chain has TRBV27 and TRBJ2-7; no reliable D call. CDR1 MNHEY and CDR2 SMNVEV come from the germline V gene (reference sequence). This CDR3 comprises 8 residues. V was pared by 5 bases and J by 13 bases, with 6 bases between. The CDR3 region has the DNA TGTGCCAGCAGTCCGACCTACTTC. Protein product: CASSPTYF.

The gene calls are TRBV7-2 and TRBJ2-2, with 12 bases lining up with TRBD2. The length of the CDR3 is 17 residues. Unmatched junction bases numbered 8, after V lost 4 bases and J lost 5 bases. Germline CDR1 SGHTA, CDR2 FQGNSA. CDR3 region: CASSYQTSGRFTGELFF. CDR3 in DNA: TGTGCCAGCAGCTACCAGACTAGCGGGAGATTTACCGGGGAGCTGTTTTTT.

The chain has TRBV14 and TRBJ1-1; D is undetermined. Germline CDR1 SGHDN, CDR2 FVKESK. Trimming removed 4 bases from V and 3 bases from J, with 12 bases in between. The CDR3 contains 14 residues. This chain's CDR3 is CASSPVDIYTEAFF. The DNA of the CDR3 is TGTGCCAGCAGCCCAGTCGACATTTACACTGAAGCTTTCTTT.

The chain has TRBV27 and TRBJ1-1, with 8 bases fitting TRBD1. The CDR3 is 18 amino acids. Germline trimming cut 6 bases from V and 0 bases from J; bases unmatched to any gene: 15. CDR1 and CDR2 from the germline V gene are MNHEY and SMNVEV (reference sequence). The CDR3 DNA follows: TGTGCCAGCAGATCCCAAACAGGGGGGCTCGGGATGAACACTGAAGCTTTCTTT. Translated, it gives CASRSQTGGLGMNTEAFF.

The J gene is TRBJ1-2, the V gene TRBV19; D might be TRBD1 (5 bases). V was trimmed by 7 bases and J by 2 bases, leaving 14 bases between them. The CDR3 loop spans 14 amino acids. The germline V gene has CDR1 LNHDA and CDR2 SQIVND (reference sequence). CDR3 in DNA: TGTGCCAGTATTCCGGGACCGCTGAACTATGGCTACACCTTC. Protein sequence: CASIPGPLNYGYTF.

V gene TRBV9 combines with J gene TRBJ1-2, with D unresolved. This CDR3 has 15 amino acids. Trimming left V 6 bases short and J 0 bases short, with 15 bases between. Germline V gives CDR1 SGDLS, CDR2 YYNGEE. The CDR3 region is CASTQRVSSNYGYTF. The CDR3 coding sequence is TGTGCCAGCACCCAACGGGTCTCTTCTAACTATGGCTACACCTTC. Full variable domain (remainder filled in from reference TRBV9 and TRBJ1-2): DSGVTQTPKHLITATGQRVTLRCSPRSGDLSVYWYQQSLDQGLQFLIQYYNGEERAKGNILERFSAQQFPDLHSELNLSSLELGDSALYFCASTQRVSSNYGYTFGSGTRLTVV.

This clone came up once. The chain combines TRBV5-6 with TRBJ2-7, with D possibly being TRBD1 (6 bases). This CDR3 has 12 residues. The V and J ends lost 4 bases and 9 bases respectively, with 14 bases between them. Germline lookup yields CDR1 SGHDT and CDR2 YYEEEE. CDR3 nucleotide sequence: TGTGCCAGCAGCCCCAGGGGTAAGGGGCAGTACTTC. Translating gives CASSPRGKGQYF.

The V call is TRBV11-2, the J call TRBJ1-6; D remains unclear. The CDR3 is 11 amino acids. The germline CDR1 and CDR2 sequences are SGHAT and FQNNGV. V was clipped by 5 bases and J by 11 bases, with 7 bases between them. CDR3: CASSPGTPLHF. In DNA, the CDR3 is TGTGCCAGCAGCCCCGGGACACCCCTCCACTTT.

The chain recombines TRBV27 with TRBJ2-7; D unclear. CDR3 size: 14 residues. CDR1 MNHEY and CDR2 SMNVEV come from the germline V gene (reference sequence). The V and J ends lost 6 bases and 0 bases respectively, with 12 bases between them. The CDR3 reads CASSERASSYEQYF. The CDR3 DNA reads TGTGCCAGCAGCGAACGGGCGAGCTCCTACGAGCAGTACTTC.

The chain has TRBV14 and TRBJ2-3, with D unclear. The CDR3 extends over 14 amino acids. V lost 1 base and J 5 bases, leaving 10 bases between the germline ends. Germline lookup yields CDR1 SGHDN and CDR2 FVKESK. The CDR3 bases are TGTGCCAGCAGCCAAGGACAACAGTTAGATACGCAGTATTTT. It encodes CASSQGQQLDTQYF.

V and J are TRBV9 and TRBJ1-5, with 9 bases that match TRBD1. The J segment lost 7 bases and the V segment lost 7 bases, leaving 3 bases of the junction unmatched. Germline V CDR1 and CDR2: SGDLS, YYNGEE. CDR3 length: 12 residues. CDR3 DNA: TGTGCCAGCGGGGACAGGGCCCAGCCCCAGCATTTT. Its protein product is CASGDRAQPQHF.

About this clone itself: This same CDR3 is encoded by further DNA sequences in the sample. The J gene is TRBJ1-1, the V gene TRBV9; 10 nucleotides match TRBD1. Germline V gene sequence: CDR1 SGDLS, CDR2 YYNGEE. Losses at the gene ends were 3 bases for V and 2 bases for J; bases not matched to a gene: 1. This CDR3 comprises 14 residues. The CDR3 DNA is TGTGCCAGCAGCGGACAGGGGGCCAACACTGAAGCTTTCTTT. Translating it yields CASSGQGANTEAFF.